The 12 T cell receptor beta chains presented below share a single source sample, sequenced in a study of CD8+CD57+ T cells in acquired aplastic anemia. The template for TCR beta VDJ and CDR3 sequence profiling was genomic DNA. MiXCR was run by TCRdb on the reads, yielding one entry per CDR3 protein. Among approximately 200,000 distinct CDR3 sequences listed, roughly 53% were seen once. Individuals selected for sequencing had exhibited CD8+CD57+ cell expansion on flow cytometry. The sequenced sample consisted of sorted CD4+, CD8+, or CD8+CD57+ T cells (not recorded which) from PBMCs. The receptors come from a human donor with aplastic anemia.

This chain joins TRBV29-1 and TRBJ1-1; D call uncertain. Germline CDR1 SQVTM, CDR2 ANQGSEA. V was clipped by 3 bases and J by 3 bases, with 8 bases between them. The CDR3 has 12 residues. As DNA, the CDR3 is TGCAGCGTTGAGGGGTTGTACACTGAAGCTTTCTTT. Its translation is CSVEGLYTEAFF.

This clonotype was observed once. The V gene is TRBV7-9, the J gene TRBJ2-1, with D tentatively TRBD2 (7 bases). V lost 4 bases and J 5 bases, leaving 15 bases between the germline ends. The CDR3 consists of 15 residues. Germline V lookup: CDR1 SEHNR, CDR2 FQNEAQ (reference sequence). CDR3 loop: CASSWSSGGHNEQFF. The CDR3 DNA reads TGTGCCAGCAGCTGGTCCTCGGGGGGCCACAATGAGCAGTTCTTC.

In this sample, this clonotype turned up many times. This chain joins TRBV7-6 and TRBJ2-5; D gene ambiguous. The CDR3 runs 12 residues. V gave up 0 bases and J gave up 4 bases, with 3 bases separating them. Germline CDR1 is SGHVS and CDR2 is FNYEAQ. The CDR3 reads CASSLAGETQYF. The CDR3 DNA sequence: TGTGCCAGCAGCTTAGCGGGAGAGACCCAGTACTTC.

This clonotype has a single count. This chain uses TRBV20-1 with TRBJ2-1; 8 nucleotides agree with TRBD2. Germline CDR1 DFQATT, CDR2 SNEGSKA (reference sequence). Losses at the gene ends were 8 bases for V and 3 bases for J; bases not matched to a gene: 12. The CDR3 is made up of 15 amino acids. For the CDR3, the DNA is TGCAGTCCCACTTTAGCGGGGAGCTTCTACAATGAGCAGTTCTTC. Translated: CSPTLAGSFYNEQFF.

In this sample, this clonotype turned up many times. The gene calls are TRBV20-1 and TRBJ2-3; 10 bases are shared with TRBD1. The J segment lost 1 base and the V segment lost 6 bases, leaving 7 bases of the junction unmatched. The V gene's germline CDR1 is DFQATT and CDR2 SNEGSKA (reference sequence). The CDR3 is 15 residues long. CDR3 DNA: TGCAGTGCGAGACAGGGGGCGGTTCGCACAGATACGCAGTATTTT. Translated, it gives CSARQGAVRTDTQYF.

About this clonotype itself: This may arise from a read error, as a much more abundant clone is one base away. V usage is TRBV5-1 and J usage is TRBJ2-2; no definite D call. Germline V gene data show CDR1 as SGHRS and CDR2 as YFSETQ. The CDR3 runs to 15 residues. CDR3 nucleotides: TGCGCCAGCGGCTTGGCCCCCGCGAACACCGGGGAGCTGTTTTTT. Translation gives CASGLAPANTGELFF.

This clonotype was counted at least ten times. The chain combines TRBV19 with TRBJ1-1, with a weak D call TRBD1 (6 bases). The CDR3 has 16 residues. V lost 8 bases to trimming and J lost 2 bases, with 21 bases between them. The germline V gene encodes CDR1 LNHDA and CDR2 SQIVND (reference sequence). CDR3 in amino acids: CASRYMGGGENTEAFF. DNA for the CDR3: TGTGCCAGTCGATACATGGGGGGGGGCGAAAACACTGAAGCTTTCTTT.

This chain uses TRBV19 with TRBJ1-2; D is perhaps TRBD1 (5 bases). Germline CDR1 reads LNHDA; CDR2 reads SQIVND (reference sequence). The CDR3 contains 12 residues. Trimming removed 5 bases at V and 4 bases at J, with 8 bases between. CDR3 DNA sequence: TGTGCCAGTAGTGCAGGGATCTATGGCTACACCTTC. Its protein product is CASSAGIYGYTF.

This clonotype was detected ten times or more. V and J are TRBV7-9 and TRBJ1-5; a possible D gene is TRBD1 (5 bases). CDR1 is SEHNR, CDR2 FQNEAQ, per germline (reference sequence). The V end lost 5 bases, the J end lost 6 bases, and 11 bases lay between the germline ends. The CDR3 runs 13 residues. DNA of the CDR3: TGTGCCAGCAGCCTCTCAGGGACTCAGCCCCAGCATTTT. It yields the protein CASSLSGTQPQHF.

This chain joins TRBV20-1 and TRBJ1-1, with D uncertain. Germline CDR1 and CDR2: DFQATT and SNEGSKA (reference sequence). CDR3 length: 11 amino acids. The V end lost 5 bases, the J end lost 8 bases, and 12 bases lay between the germline ends. The CDR3 DNA sequence: TGCAGTGCTTTAGGGAGGCGGGAAGCTTTCTTT. Translation: CSALGRREAFF.

This clonotype is a singleton in its sample. The gene calls are TRBV20-1 and TRBJ2-3; TRBD1 matches 7 bases. The CDR3 runs 13 residues. Germline V gene lookup returns CDR1 DFQATT and CDR2 SNEGSKA (reference sequence). V lost 7 bases and J lost 0; bases outside the gene matches: 4. The CDR3: CSEGQTSTDTQYF. The CDR3, as DNA: TGCAGTGAGGGACAGACTAGCACAGATACGCAGTATTTT.

The J gene is TRBJ1-1, the V gene TRBV7-8, with a possible D match to TRBD1 (6 bases). The CDR3 has 16 residues. Trimming took off 5 bases at V and 7 bases at J, with 23 bases between the two ends. CDR1 SGHVS and CDR2 FQNEAQ come from the germline V gene. The CDR3 bases are TGTGCCAGCAGCCCTAACTTGGGGGGGCGACAGGATGAAGCTTTCTTT. Protein sequence: CASSPNLGGRQDEAFF. Full variable domain (missing parts from reference TRBV7-8 and TRBJ1-1): GAGVSQSPRYKVAKRGQDVALRCDPISGHVSLFWYQQALGQGPEFLTYFQNEAQLDKSGLPSDRFFAERPEGSVSTLKIQRTQQEDSAVYLCASSPNLGGRQDEAFFGQGTRLTVV.